What follows is one T cell receptor (beta chain) and its context. Its specificity is unknown. These data come from a study of Ad26.COV2.S vaccination and SARS-CoV-2 variants. Whole-study results and caveats: CD8+ and CD4+ T cells specific for spike reportedly responded with substantial breadth after vaccination.

Clones were read by immunoSEQ multiplex PCR, and TCRdb kept only the in-frame ones, dropping some. The sample consists of about 460,000 clones, 89% of them appearing once. Sample treatment: 19 received Ad26.COV2.S at low or high dose, single or two shots; 5 received placebo; per-sample allocation not given. Day 63 after the first injection of vaccine or placebo was the sampling time. Built on an Ad26 vector, the vaccine expressed Wuhan-strain SARS-CoV-2 spike. The CDR3 is 17 amino acids. V dropped 1 base and J dropped 3 bases, with 16 bases sitting between them. CDR1 and CDR2 (germline): KGHDR, SFDVKD.

Sequencing used peripheral blood, obtained in a trial of Ad26.COV2.S vaccine versus placebo. The gene calls are TRBV24-1 and TRBJ2-3; D possibly corresponds to TRBD2 (5 bases). The receptor was derived from a person between 18 and 65 years old who received the Ad26.COV2.S COVID-19 vaccine or a placebo. CDR3 sequence: CATSDFGLRDGTDTQYF. CDR3 in DNA: TGTGCCACCAGTGATTTTGGTCTGAGGGATGGGACAGATACGCAGTATTTT.